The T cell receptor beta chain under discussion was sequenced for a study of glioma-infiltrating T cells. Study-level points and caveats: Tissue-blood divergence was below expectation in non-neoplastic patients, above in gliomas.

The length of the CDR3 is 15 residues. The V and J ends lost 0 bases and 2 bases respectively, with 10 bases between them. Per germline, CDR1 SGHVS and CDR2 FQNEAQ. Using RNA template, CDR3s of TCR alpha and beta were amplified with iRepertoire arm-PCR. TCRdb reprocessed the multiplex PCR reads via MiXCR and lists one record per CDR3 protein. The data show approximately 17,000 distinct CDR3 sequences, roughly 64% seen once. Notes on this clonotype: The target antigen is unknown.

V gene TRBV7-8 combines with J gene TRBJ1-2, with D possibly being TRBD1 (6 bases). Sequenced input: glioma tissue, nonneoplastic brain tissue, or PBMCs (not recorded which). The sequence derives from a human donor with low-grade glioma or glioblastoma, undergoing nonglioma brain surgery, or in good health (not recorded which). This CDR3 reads CASSLAGGRNYGYTF. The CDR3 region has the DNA TGTGCCAGCAGCTTAGCTGGGGGCCGAAACTATGGCTACACCTTC. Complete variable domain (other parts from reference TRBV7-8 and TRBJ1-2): GAGVSQSPRYKVAKRGQDVALRCDPISGHVSLFWYQQALGQGPEFLTYFQNEAQLDKSGLPSDRFFAERPEGSVSTLKIQRTQQEDSAVYLCASSLAGGRNYGYTFGSGTRLTVV.